A selection of T cell receptor beta chains follows, all from one sample in a study of regulatory dendritic cells for organ transplantation. The repertoire was sequenced with immunoSEQ multiplex PCR; TCRdb's copy has only in-frame clones and lacks some. The sample contains roughly 12,000 clones, just under 75% of which appear only once. Antigens of these TCRs are unknown. Sequencing was done on a sample of naive CD4+ T cells from blood cultured with regulatory dendritic cells. These receptors originate from a human donor in good health. Each CDR3 is given with its conserved first and last residue. Fields, in order: clone size, D gene, V gene, J gene, CDR3 protein, CDR3 DNA. A D gene is named only where the DNA matches it firmly. Clone size is stated in some rows and not others, as once, few, many or a class when expanded.

few	-	TRBV29-1	TRBJ1-5	CSVSPAANQPQHF	TGCAGCGTAAGTCCTGCGGCCAATCAGCCCCAGCATTTT
-	TRBD1	TRBV5-4	TRBJ2-2	CASSRTPGQGGNTGELFF	TGTGCCAGCAGCCGGACCCCGGGACAGGGTGGTAACACCGGGGAGCTGTTTTTT
-	TRBD1	TRBV4-1	TRBJ1-6	CASSLGTVFNSPLHF	TGCGCCAGCAGCCTAGGGACAGTGTTTAATTCACCCCTCCACTTT
-	TRBD1	TRBV10-2	TRBJ2-5	CASSVQGAETQYF	TGCGCCAGCAGTGTGCAGGGGGCAGAGACCCAGTACTTC
-	-	TRBV7-2	TRBJ2-5	CASSLGGLEETQYF	TGTGCCAGCAGCTTAGGGGGCCTAGAAGAGACCCAGTACTTC
once	TRBD1	TRBV7-9	TRBJ2-7	CASSSTGVRYEQYF	TGTGCCAGCAGCTCCACAGGGGTACGCTACGAGCAGTACTTC
once	TRBD1	TRBV9	TRBJ1-1	CASSPPGQGYAEAFF	TGTGCCAGCAGCCCACCGGGACAGGGGTACGCTGAAGCTTTCTTT
once	-	TRBV6-5	TRBJ1-2	CASSLGGFGYTF	TGTGCCAGCAGTTTAGGAGGGTTTGGCTACACCTTC
-	TRBD2	TRBV6-5	TRBJ2-1	CASSSLTSGGYNEQFF	TGTGCCAGCAGTTCCCTGACTAGCGGGGGCTACAATGAGCAGTTCTTC
-	TRBD1	TRBV5-1	TRBJ1-1	CASSKDRGDTEAFF	TGCGCCAGCAGCAAGGACAGGGGGGACACTGAAGCTTTCTTT
-	-	TRBV19	TRBJ1-5	CASSILQVNQPQHF	TGTGCCAGTAGTATACTACAGGTAAATCAGCCCCAGCATTTT
-	-	TRBV5-1	TRBJ2-3	CASSLASETPPSTDTQYF	TGCGCCAGCAGCTTGGCTAGCGAAACCCCACCTAGCACAGATACGCAGTATTTT
few	TRBD1	TRBV5-6	TRBJ1-3	CASSLGPPGGSLGNTIYF	TGTGCCAGCAGCTTGGGGCCTCCAGGGGGCAGCCTTGGAAACACCATATATTTT
-	-	TRBV18	TRBJ1-2	CASSPPRGASDYGYTF	TGTGCCAGCTCACCTCCGCGGGGGGCCTCGGACTATGGCTACACCTTC
-	-	TRBV6-5	TRBJ2-7	CASSYSAVISSYEQYF	TGTGCCAGCAGTTACTCGGCGGTCATCAGCTCCTACGAGCAGTACTTC
-	-	TRBV5-8	TRBJ1-3	CASRAVSSGNTIYF	TGTGCCAGCAGGGCAGTAAGCTCTGGAAACACCATATATTTT
-	TRBD1	TRBV6-6	TRBJ1-1	CASSWTGSNTEAFF	TGTGCCAGCAGTTGGACAGGGTCGAACACTGAAGCTTTCTTT
few	-	TRBV2	TRBJ1-2	CASSEQGPAGYTF	TGTGCCAGCAGTGAACAGGGGCCGGCTGGCTACACCTTC
-	-	TRBV5-1	TRBJ1-2	CASSTDTNYGYTF	TGCGCCAGCAGCACGGACACAAACTATGGCTACACCTTC
-	-	TRBV15	TRBJ2-3	CATSRDMASTDTQYF	TGTGCCACCAGCAGAGATATGGCTAGCACAGATACGCAGTATTTT
-	TRBD1	TRBV9	TRBJ1-4	CASSAGEGTGRPDEKLFF	TGTGCCAGCAGCGCGGGGGAAGGGACAGGGAGGCCCGATGAAAAACTGTTTTTT
-	TRBD2	TRBV11-2	TRBJ2-2	CASSLTSGGNTGELFF	TGTGCCAGCAGCTTGACTAGCGGGGGGAACACCGGGGAGCTGTTTTTT
-	-	TRBV5-1	TRBJ1-2	CASSADSTNYGYTF	TGCGCCAGCAGCGCGGACAGTACTAACTATGGCTACACCTTC
-	-	TRBV10-3	TRBJ1-1	CAIRQAENTEAFF	TGTGCCATACGACAGGCGGAGAACACTGAAGCTTTCTTT
-	-	TRBV2	TRBJ1-1	CASSVSGMNTEAFF	TGTGCCAGCAGTGTGTCAGGGATGAACACTGAAGCTTTCTTT
-	TRBD2	TRBV4-2	TRBJ2-3	CASSQLLAGGPIRTDTQYF	TGTGCCAGCAGCCAACTACTAGCGGGGGGCCCAATACGCACAGATACGCAGTATTTT
-	TRBD2	TRBV7-9	TRBJ2-1	CASSRWTSGGYNEQFF	TGTGCCAGCAGCCGTTGGACTAGCGGGGGGTACAATGAGCAGTTCTTC
few	-	TRBV11-2	TRBJ2-3	CASSSNNGDTQYF	TGTGCCAGCAGCTCTAACAACGGGGATACGCAGTATTTT
few	-	TRBV5-5	TRBJ1-2	CASSLAPGNYGYTF	TGTGCCAGCAGCTTGGCCCCAGGAAACTATGGCTACACCTTC
-	TRBD1	TRBV9	TRBJ1-1	CASSGPQGAGINTEAFF	TGTGCCAGCAGCGGACCCCAGGGGGCTGGTATTAACACTGAAGCTTTCTTT
-	TRBD1	TRBV7-8	TRBJ2-1	CASSPKFWTGVGNEQFF	TGTGCCAGCAGTCCCAAGTTTTGGACAGGTGTCGGGAATGAGCAGTTCTTC
-	TRBD1	TRBV5-1	TRBJ2-2	CASSPSTGGNTGELFF	TGCGCCAGCAGCCCATCGACAGGGGGGAACACCGGGGAGCTGTTTTTT